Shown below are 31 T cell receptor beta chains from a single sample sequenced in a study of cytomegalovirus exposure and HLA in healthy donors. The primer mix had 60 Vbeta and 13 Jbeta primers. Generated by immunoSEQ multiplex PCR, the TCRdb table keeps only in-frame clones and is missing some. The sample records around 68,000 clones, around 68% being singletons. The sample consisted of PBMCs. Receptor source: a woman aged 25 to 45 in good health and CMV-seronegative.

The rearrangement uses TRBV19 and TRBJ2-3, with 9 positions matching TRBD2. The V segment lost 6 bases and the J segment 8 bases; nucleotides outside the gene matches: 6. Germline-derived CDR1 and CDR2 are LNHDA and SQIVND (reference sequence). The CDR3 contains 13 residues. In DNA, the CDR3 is TGTGCCAGTAGGCTAGCGGGGAGGGGTACGCAGTATTTT. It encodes CASRLAGRGTQYF.

DNA for the CDR3: TGTGCCAGCAGCCCCTCGGGGACAGTTGGCAACGAGCAGTACTTC. Protein sequence: CASSPSGTVGNEQYF. The chain is built from TRBV6-5 and TRBJ2-7; TRBD1 matches 7 bases. Germline CDR1 reads MNHEY; CDR2 reads SVGAGI. V lost 6 bases to trimming and J lost 5 bases; unmatched junction nucleotides: 13. The CDR3 is 15 amino acids.

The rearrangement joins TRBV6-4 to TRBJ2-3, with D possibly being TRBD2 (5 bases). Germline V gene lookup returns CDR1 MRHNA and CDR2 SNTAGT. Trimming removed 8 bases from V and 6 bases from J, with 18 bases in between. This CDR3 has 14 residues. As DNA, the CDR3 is TGTGCCAGCCAAAGGACTTCGGAATCGGATACGCAGTATTTT. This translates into CASQRTSESDTQYF.

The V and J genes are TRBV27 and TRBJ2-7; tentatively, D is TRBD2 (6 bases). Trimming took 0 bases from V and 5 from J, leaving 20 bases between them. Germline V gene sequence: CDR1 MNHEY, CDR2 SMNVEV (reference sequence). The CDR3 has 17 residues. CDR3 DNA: TGTGCCAGCAGTTTATCCCCCCGACTGGGTCCGGGAGACGAGCAGTACTTC. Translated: CASSLSPRLGPGDEQYF.

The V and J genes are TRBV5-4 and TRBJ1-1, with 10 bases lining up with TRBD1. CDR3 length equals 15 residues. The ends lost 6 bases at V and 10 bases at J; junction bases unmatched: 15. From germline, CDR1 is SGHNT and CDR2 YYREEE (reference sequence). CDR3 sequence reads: CASNPRQGAPGLAFF. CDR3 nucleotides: TGTGCCAGCAACCCGAGACAGGGGGCGCCGGGATTAGCTTTCTTT.

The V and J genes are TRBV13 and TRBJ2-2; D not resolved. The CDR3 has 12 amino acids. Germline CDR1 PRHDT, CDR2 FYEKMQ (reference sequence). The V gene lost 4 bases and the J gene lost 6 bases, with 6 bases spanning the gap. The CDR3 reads CASSSSSGELFF. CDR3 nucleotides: TGTGCCAGCAGCTCGAGCTCCGGGGAGCTGTTTTTT. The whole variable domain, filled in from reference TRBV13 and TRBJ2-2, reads AAGVIQSPRHLIKEKRETATLKCYPIPRHDTVYWYQQGPGQDPQFLISFYEKMQSDKGSIPDRFSAQQFSDYHSELNMSSLELGDSALYFCASSSSSGELFFGEGSRLTVL.

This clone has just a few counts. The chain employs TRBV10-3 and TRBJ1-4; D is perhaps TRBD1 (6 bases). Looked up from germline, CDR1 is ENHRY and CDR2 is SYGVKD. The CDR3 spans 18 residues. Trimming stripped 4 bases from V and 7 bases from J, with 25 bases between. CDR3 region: CAISAAFTIGTHGEKLFF. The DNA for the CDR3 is TGTGCCATCAGTGCAGCATTTACCATAGGGACACACGGTGAAAAACTGTTTTTT.

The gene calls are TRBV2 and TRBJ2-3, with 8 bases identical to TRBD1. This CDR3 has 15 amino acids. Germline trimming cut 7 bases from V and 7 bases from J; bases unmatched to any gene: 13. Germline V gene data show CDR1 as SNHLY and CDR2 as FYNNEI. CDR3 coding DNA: TGTGCCAGCATTAAGGACAGGGAGCTCTACAATACGCAGTATTTT. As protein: CASIKDRELYNTQYF.

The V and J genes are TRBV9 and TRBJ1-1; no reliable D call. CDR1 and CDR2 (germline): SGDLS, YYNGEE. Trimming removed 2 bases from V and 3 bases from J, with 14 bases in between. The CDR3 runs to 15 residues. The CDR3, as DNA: TGTGCCAGCAGCGTCTCGTCAGGTCGAGACACTGAAGCTTTCTTT. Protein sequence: CASSVSSGRDTEAFF. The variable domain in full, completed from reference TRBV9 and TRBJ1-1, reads DSGVTQTPKHLITATGQRVTLRCSPRSGDLSVYWYQQSLDQGLQFLIQYYNGEERAKGNILERFSAQQFPDLHSELNLSSLELGDSALYFCASSVSSGRDTEAFFGQGTRLTVV.

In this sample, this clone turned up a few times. In DNA, the CDR3 is TGTGCCAGCAGCGTAGCTGCAGCGGGGGGGCAAGGCGAGCAGTACTTC. Protein sequence: CASSVAAAGGQGEQYF. The chain joins TRBV9 to TRBJ2-5; 10 nucleotides align to TRBD2. The closer fit of TRBJ2-7 to the DNA end suggests the J call may be wrong. Germline V gene lookup returns CDR1 SGDLS and CDR2 YYNGEE. The CDR3 totals 16 residues.

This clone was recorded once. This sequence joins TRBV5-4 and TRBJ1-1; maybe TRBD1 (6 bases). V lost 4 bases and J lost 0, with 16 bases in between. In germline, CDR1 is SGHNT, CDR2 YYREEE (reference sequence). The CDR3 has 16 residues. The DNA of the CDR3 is TGTGCCAGCAGCCCGCCGACAGGTCCCATGAACACTGAAGCTTTCTTT. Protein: CASSPPTGPMNTEAFF.

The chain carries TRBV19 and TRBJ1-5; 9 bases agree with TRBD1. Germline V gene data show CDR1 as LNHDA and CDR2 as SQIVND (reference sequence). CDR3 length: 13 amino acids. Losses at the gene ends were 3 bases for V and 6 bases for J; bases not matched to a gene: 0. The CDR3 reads CASSMDRGQPQHF. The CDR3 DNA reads TGTGCCAGTAGTATGGACAGGGGTCAGCCCCAGCATTTT. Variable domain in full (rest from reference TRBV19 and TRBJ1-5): DGGITQSPKYLFRKEGQNVTLSCEQNLNHDAMYWYRQDPGQGLRLIYYSQIVNDFQKGDIAEGYSVSREKKESFPLTVTSAQKNPTAFYLCASSMDRGQPQHFGDGTRLSIL.

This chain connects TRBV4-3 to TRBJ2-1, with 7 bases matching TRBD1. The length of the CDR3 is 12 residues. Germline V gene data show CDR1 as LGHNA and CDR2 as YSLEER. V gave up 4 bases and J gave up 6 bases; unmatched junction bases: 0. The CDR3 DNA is TGCGCCAGCAGCCCAGGGGGCAATGAGCAGTTCTTC. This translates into CASSPGGNEQFF.

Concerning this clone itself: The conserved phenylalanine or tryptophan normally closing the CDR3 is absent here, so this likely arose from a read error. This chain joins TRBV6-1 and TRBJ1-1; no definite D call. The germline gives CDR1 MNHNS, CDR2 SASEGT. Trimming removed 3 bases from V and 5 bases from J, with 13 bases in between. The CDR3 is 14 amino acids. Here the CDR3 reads CASSDPGRGTEAFV. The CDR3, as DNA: TGTGCCAGCAGTGACCCGGGGAGAGGTACTGAAGCTTTCGTT.

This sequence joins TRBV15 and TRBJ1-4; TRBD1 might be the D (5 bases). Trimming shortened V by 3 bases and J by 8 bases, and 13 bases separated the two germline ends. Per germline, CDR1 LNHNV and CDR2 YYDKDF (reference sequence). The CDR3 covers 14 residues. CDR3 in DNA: TGTGCCACCAGCAGGGGAACAAGGGGAGAAAAACTGTTTTTT. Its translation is CATSRGTRGEKLFF.

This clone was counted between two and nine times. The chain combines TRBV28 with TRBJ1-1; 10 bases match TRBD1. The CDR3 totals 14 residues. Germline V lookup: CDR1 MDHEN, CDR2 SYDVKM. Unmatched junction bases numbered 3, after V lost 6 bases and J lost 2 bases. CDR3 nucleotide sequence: TGTGCCAGCAGGGGGACAGGGGTAAACACTGAAGCTTTCTTT. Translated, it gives CASRGTGVNTEAFF.

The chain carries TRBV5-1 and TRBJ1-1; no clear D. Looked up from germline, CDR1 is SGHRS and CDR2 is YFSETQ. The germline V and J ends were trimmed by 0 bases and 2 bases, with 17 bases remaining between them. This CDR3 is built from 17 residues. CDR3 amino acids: CASSLGLGSVINTEAFF. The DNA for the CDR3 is TGCGCCAGCAGCTTGGGTCTGGGCTCGGTAATTAACACTGAAGCTTTCTTT. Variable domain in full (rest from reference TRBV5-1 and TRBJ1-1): KAGVTQTPRYLIKTRGQQVTLSCSPISGHRSVSWYQQTPGQGLQFLFEYFSETQRNKGNFPGRFSGRQFSNSRSEMNVSTLELGDSALYLCASSLGLGSVINTEAFFGQGTRLTVV.

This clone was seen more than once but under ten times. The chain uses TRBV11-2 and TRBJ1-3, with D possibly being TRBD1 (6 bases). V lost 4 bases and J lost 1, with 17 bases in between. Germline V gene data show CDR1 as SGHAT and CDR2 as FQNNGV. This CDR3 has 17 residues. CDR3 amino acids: CASSSMEQGPSGNTIYF. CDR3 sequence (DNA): TGTGCCAGCAGCTCAATGGAACAGGGTCCTTCTGGAAACACCATATATTTT.

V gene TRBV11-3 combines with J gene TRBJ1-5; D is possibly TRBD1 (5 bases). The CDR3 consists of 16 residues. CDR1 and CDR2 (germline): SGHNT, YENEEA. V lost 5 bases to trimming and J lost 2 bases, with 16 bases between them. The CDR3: CASSDRGAGGNQPQHF. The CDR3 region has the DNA TGTGCCAGCAGCGACCGAGGGGCGGGGGGCAATCAGCCCCAGCATTTT.

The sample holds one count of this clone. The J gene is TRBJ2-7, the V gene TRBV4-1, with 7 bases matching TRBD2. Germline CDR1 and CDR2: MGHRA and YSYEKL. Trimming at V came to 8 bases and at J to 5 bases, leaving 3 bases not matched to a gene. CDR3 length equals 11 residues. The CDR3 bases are TGCGCCAGCCACGGGGGGAACGAGCAGTACTTC. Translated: CASHGGNEQYF.

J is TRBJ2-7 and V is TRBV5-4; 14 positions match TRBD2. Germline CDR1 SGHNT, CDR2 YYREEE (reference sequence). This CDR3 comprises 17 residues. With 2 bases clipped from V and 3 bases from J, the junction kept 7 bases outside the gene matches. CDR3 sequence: CASSFGLAGGRGYEQYF. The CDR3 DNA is TGTGCCAGCAGCTTCGGACTAGCGGGGGGCCGGGGCTACGAGCAGTACTTC.

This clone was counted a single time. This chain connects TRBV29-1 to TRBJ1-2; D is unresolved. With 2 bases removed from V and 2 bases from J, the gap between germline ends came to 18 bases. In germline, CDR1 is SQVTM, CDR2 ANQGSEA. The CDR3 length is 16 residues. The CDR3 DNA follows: TGCAGCGTTGAATGGCTCCGAAAAAGAACCAACTATGGCTACACCTTC. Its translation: CSVEWLRKRTNYGYTF. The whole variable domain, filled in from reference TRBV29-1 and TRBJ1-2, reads SAVISQKPSRDICQRGTSLTIQCQVDSQVTMMFWYRQQPGQSLTLIATANQGSEATYESGFVIDKFPISRPNLTFSTLTVSNMSPEDSSIYLCSVEWLRKRTNYGYTFGSGTRLTVV.

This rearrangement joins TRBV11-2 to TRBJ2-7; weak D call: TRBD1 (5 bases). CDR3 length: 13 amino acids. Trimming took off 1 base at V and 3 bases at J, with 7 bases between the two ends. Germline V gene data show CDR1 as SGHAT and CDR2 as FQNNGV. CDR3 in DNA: TGTGCCAGCAGCTTAGGACAGAGCTACGAGCAGTACTTC. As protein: CASSLGQSYEQYF. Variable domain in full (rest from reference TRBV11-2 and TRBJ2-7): EAGVAQSPRYKIIEKRQSVAFWCNPISGHATLYWYQQILGQGPKLLIQFQNNGVVDDSQLPKDRFSAERLKGVDSTLKIQPAKLEDSAVYLCASSLGQSYEQYFGPGTRLTVT.

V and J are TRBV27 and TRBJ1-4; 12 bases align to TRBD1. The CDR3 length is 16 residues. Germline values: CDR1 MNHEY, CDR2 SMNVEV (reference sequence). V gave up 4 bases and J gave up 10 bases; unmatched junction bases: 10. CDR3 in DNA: TGTGCCAGCAGTTCTGCCGGGACAGGGGGCATAGGAAAACTGTTTTTT. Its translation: CASSSAGTGGIGKLFF.

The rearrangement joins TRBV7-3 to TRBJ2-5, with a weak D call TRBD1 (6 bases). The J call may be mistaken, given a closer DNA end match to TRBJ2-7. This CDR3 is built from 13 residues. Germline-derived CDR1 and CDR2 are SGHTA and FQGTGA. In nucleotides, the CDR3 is TGTGCCAGCAGCTGGGACAACTCCTACGAGCAGTACTTC. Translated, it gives CASSWDNSYEQYF.

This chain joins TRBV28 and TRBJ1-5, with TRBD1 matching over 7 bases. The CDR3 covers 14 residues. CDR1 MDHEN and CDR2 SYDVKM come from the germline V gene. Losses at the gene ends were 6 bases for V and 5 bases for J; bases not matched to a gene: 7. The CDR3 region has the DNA TGTGCCAGCAGCCGAGGGGGCTACGATCAGCCCCAGCATTTT. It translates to CASSRGGYDQPQHF.

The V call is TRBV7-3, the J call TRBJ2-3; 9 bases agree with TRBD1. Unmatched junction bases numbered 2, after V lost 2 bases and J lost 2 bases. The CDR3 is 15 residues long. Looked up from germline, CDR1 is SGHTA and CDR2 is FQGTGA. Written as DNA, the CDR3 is TGTGCCAGCAGCTTAGGGACAGGGCACACAGATACGCAGTATTTT. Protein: CASSLGTGHTDTQYF.

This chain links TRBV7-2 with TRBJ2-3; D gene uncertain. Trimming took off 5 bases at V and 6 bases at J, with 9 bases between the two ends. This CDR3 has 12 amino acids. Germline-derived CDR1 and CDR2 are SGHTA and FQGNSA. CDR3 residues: CASSPVMDTQYF. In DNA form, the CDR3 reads TGTGCCAGCAGCCCCGTTATGGATACGCAGTATTTT.

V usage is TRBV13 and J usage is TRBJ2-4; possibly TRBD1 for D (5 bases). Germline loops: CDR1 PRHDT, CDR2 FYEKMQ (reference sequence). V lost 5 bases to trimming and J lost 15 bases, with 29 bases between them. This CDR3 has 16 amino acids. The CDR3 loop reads CASSARGRATQVQLYF. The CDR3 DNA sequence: TGTGCCAGCAGCGCCCGTGGCAGGGCTACGCAGGTCCAGCTGTACTTC.

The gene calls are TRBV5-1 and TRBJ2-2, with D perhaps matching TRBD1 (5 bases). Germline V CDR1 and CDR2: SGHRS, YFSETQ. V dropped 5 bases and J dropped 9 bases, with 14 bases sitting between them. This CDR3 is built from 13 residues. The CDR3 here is CASRVGDYRELFF. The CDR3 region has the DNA TGCGCCAGCAGGGTAGGGGATTACCGGGAGCTGTTTTTT.

The CDR3 bases are TGTGCCAGCACGGGGGACAGGGTACGGAAAAATTCACCCCTCCACTTT. It translates to CASTGDRVRKNSPLHF. The chain uses TRBV2 and TRBJ1-6; 9 bases match TRBD1. This CDR3 region has 16 residues. V dropped 7 bases and J dropped 7; count of bases not matched to a gene: 11. The germline V gene has CDR1 SNHLY and CDR2 FYNNEI.